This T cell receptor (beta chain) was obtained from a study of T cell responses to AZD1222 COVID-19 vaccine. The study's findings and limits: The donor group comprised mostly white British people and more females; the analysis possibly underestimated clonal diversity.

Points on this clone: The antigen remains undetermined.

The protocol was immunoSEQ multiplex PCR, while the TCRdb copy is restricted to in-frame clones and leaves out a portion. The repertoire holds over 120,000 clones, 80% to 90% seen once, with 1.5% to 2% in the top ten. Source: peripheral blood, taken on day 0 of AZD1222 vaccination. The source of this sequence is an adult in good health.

CDR3 sequence: CASSRIYRDRVHEQYF. DNA of the CDR3: TGTGCCAGCAGCCGAATCTACCGGGACAGGGTCCACGAGCAGTACTTC. The V call is TRBV5-6, the J call TRBJ2-7, with 9 bases fitting TRBD1. The V and J ends lost 4 bases and 5 bases, in that order; junction bases with no gene match: 13. The CDR3 covers 16 residues. Germline loops: CDR1 SGHDT, CDR2 YYEEEE.